This T cell receptor beta chain was recorded in a study of T cell repertoires in aging, cancer and after chemotherapy. At the level of the study: Donor ages fell into six groups from 30 or younger up to 70 or older.

Multiplex touch-down PCR with TRB-A/B primers amplified rearranged V-D-J TRB sequences. TCRdb reprocessed the multiplex PCR reads with MiXCR, giving one entry per CDR3 protein. The table has fewer than 2,000 distinct CDR3 sequences, around 17% seen once; the top ten hold about 5.1%. The template was genomic DNA from peripheral blood, not RNA. Study results and caveats: Untreated cancer patients had significantly lower blood TCR diversity than age-matched healthy donors.

In its sample, this clonotype is medium-sized. Its antigen is currently unknown. Germline assignment: CDR1 MNHEY and CDR2 SVGEGT. V lost 6 bases, J lost 7 bases, and 33 bases lay in between. The CDR3 consists of 19 residues. The sequence derives from a human donor with a solid tumor. V usage is TRBV6-2 or TRBV6-3 and J usage is TRBJ1-2; D ambiguous. What was sequenced was blood. The CDR3 spells CASRNLVESNPIGAGGYTF. The CDR3 DNA sequence: TGTGCCAGCAGGAACTTAGTAGAGTCGAACCCGATCGGAGCCGGTGGCTACACCTTC.